The 14 T cell receptor beta chains in this list originate from one sample, sequenced in a study of human T cells and chemical hapten exposure. Time point here: patch test 2, 6 weeks after DPC sensitization. Treatment in this sample: therapeutic diphenylcyclopropenone sensitization with weekly scalp DPC. TCRdb re-called the RACE reads with MiXCR, one entry per CDR3 protein. The sample has about 380,000 distinct CDR3 sequences; just under 6.5% are singletons. The specimen was whole blood, collected in connection with sensitization to the hapten diphenylcyclopropenone (DPC). The receptors here all came from a young woman with alopecia areata. Some clones in this sample may be carry-over from other donors' samples.

The chain is built from TRBV5-4 and TRBJ2-7; D not certain. CDR1 SGHNT and CDR2 YYREEE come from the germline V gene (reference sequence). CDR3 length equals 15 residues. Trimming left V 0 bases short and J 4 bases short, with 14 bases between. The CDR3 nucleotides read TGTGCCAGCAGCTTGGAGGCCGGCAATCCATACGAGCAGTACTTC. Amino acids: CASSLEAGNPYEQYF.

This clonotype has at least ten counts. CDR3 DNA sequence: TGCAGTGCTAGGTCGACAGGGATCGAGGACATATATTTT. Its protein is CSARSTGIEDIYF. V usage is TRBV20-1 and J usage is TRBJ1-3; 7 positions match TRBD1. The length of the CDR3 is 13 residues. Germline values: CDR1 DFQATT, CDR2 SNEGSKA (reference sequence). J was trimmed by 12 bases and V by 3 bases; bases with no gene match: 11.

This clonotype was recorded at least ten times. This CDR3 reads CASSSLPGRGSNQPQHF. CDR3 coding DNA: TGTGCCAGCAGTTCCCTCCCGGGCAGGGGGAGTAATCAGCCCCAGCATTTT. V gene TRBV6-5 combines with J gene TRBJ1-5; TRBD1 aligns across 7 bases. CDR3 length equals 17 residues. V trimming: 4 bases; J trimming: 4 bases; junction bases outside the gene matches: 13. Germline CDR1 is MNHEY and CDR2 is SVGAGI.

This clonotype was detected ten times or more. V is TRBV12-3 or TRBV12-4 and J is TRBJ2-4; 8 positions agree with TRBD2. V lost 6 bases to trimming and J lost 11 bases; unmatched junction nucleotides: 9. CDR3 length: 13 residues. The CDR3 region is CASSLNSGEVQYF. The CDR3 bases are TGTGCCAGCAGCCTCAATAGCGGGGAGGTTCAGTACTTC.

This clonotype turned up a few times. The rearrangement joins TRBV2 to TRBJ2-3; D possibly corresponds to TRBD2 (5 bases). Deletions cut 4 bases from V and 5 bases from J, with 10 bases between. CDR1 is SNHLY, CDR2 FYNNEI, per germline. This CDR3 contains 13 residues. This CDR3 is CASSAFRGDTQYF. The CDR3 nucleotides read TGTGCCAGCAGTGCCTTTCGGGGAGATACGCAGTATTTT.

This clonotype was detected a few times. The chain links TRBV6-1 to TRBJ2-4; 8 bases are shared with TRBD1. Germline V CDR1 and CDR2: MNHNS, SASEGT. With 2 bases clipped from V and 5 bases from J, the junction kept 2 bases outside the gene matches. The CDR3 spans 14 residues. The CDR3 spells CASSERDRQNIQYF. CDR3 DNA sequence: TGTGCCAGCAGTGAAAGGGACAGGCAAAACATTCAGTACTTC.

This clonotype was seen more than once but under ten times. V usage is TRBV12-3 or TRBV12-4 and J usage is TRBJ2-1; possibly TRBD1 for D (5 bases). The CDR3 runs 12 residues. Deletions cut 1 base from V and 13 bases from J, with 11 bases between. The CDR3 DNA follows: TGTGCCAGCAGTTTAGAAAGGGGAACTCAGTTCTTC. Protein product: CASSLERGTQFF.

The sample holds a few counts of this clonotype. The chain employs TRBV6-2 or TRBV6-3 and TRBJ2-6; TRBD1 matches at 7 bases. This CDR3 is 16 amino acids long. CDR1 and CDR2 (germline): MNHEY, SVGEGT. Trimming removed 7 bases from V and 4 bases from J; junction bases left unmatched: 10. CDR3 in amino acids: CASKSTGSPGANVLTF. CDR3 bases: TGTGCCAGCAAATCGACAGGGTCTCCGGGGGCCAACGTCCTGACTTTC.

This clonotype was seen a few times. The CDR3 region has the DNA TGCGCCAGCAGCCAAGAAGTTAAACGGGCTGGGGCCAACGTCCTGACTTTC. Translation: CASSQEVKRAGANVLTF. The V gene is TRBV4-3, the J gene TRBJ2-6; D is unresolved. The CDR3 spans 17 residues. V lost 0 bases to trimming and J lost 2 bases, with 11 bases between them. From germline, CDR1 is LGHNA and CDR2 YSLEER.

A few counts support this clonotype. The chain is built from TRBV6-1 and TRBJ1-1, with D possibly TRBD1 on 6 matching bases. This CDR3 comprises 16 residues. The V gene's germline CDR1 is MNHNS and CDR2 SASEGT. Trimming pared 6 bases from V and 0 bases from J, leaving 17 bases between. CDR3 region: CASRDTGIGMNTEAFF. CDR3 in DNA: TGTGCCAGCAGAGACACAGGGATCGGGATGAACACTGAAGCTTTCTTT.

In this sample, this clonotype turned up a few times. This rearrangement joins TRBV5-1 to TRBJ2-1; weak D call: TRBD2 (6 bases). The V gene's germline CDR1 is SGHRS and CDR2 YFSETQ. The CDR3 runs 15 residues. V gave up 0 bases and J gave up 3 bases, with 10 bases separating them. Here the CDR3 reads CASSLGGTGYNEQFF. CDR3 DNA: TGCGCCAGCAGCTTGGGCGGGACCGGCTACAATGAGCAGTTCTTC. The full variable domain, in which reference TRBV5-1 and TRBJ2-1 provide the parts outside the CDR3, is KAGVTQTPRYLIKTRGQQVTLSCSPISGHRSVSWYQQTPGQGLQFLFEYFSETQRNKGNFPGRFSGRQFSNSRSEMNVSTLELGDSALYLCASSLGGTGYNEQFFGPGTRLTVL.

This clonotype was seen a few times. The rearrangement joins TRBV2 to TRBJ2-2, with TRBD2 matching over 9 bases. CDR3 length equals 18 residues. The V gene end was trimmed by 4 bases and the J gene end by 4 bases; junction bases not matched to a gene: 13. CDR1 is SNHLY and CDR2 is FYNNEI in the germline V gene. The chain's CDR3 is CASSVIRAGGRGTGELFF. Written as DNA, the CDR3 is TGTGCCAGCAGTGTAATTCGAGCGGGGGGTCGTGGCACCGGGGAGCTGTTTTTT.

In this sample, this clonotype turned up many times. The chain carries TRBV4-3 and TRBJ1-6, with D possibly being TRBD1 (5 bases). Looked up from germline, CDR1 is LGHNA and CDR2 is YSLEER. The CDR3 runs 15 residues. The V and J ends lost 0 bases and 9 bases respectively, with 12 bases between them. The CDR3 loop reads CASSQDWQGSSPLHF. Here the CDR3 DNA reads TGCGCCAGCAGCCAAGATTGGCAGGGCAGTTCACCCCTCCACTTT.

The chain couples TRBV23-1 to TRBJ2-2, with 11 positions matching TRBD1. TRBV23-1 is assigned to the ORF class and has an uncertain function. V gave up 4 bases and J gave up 7 bases; unmatched junction bases: 17. The CDR3 contains 19 residues. The DNA of the CDR3 is TGCGCCAGCAGTCGCCCAAGGACAGGGGGCGTGGGAATCGACGGGGAGCTGTTTTTT. It specifies CASSRPRTGGVGIDGELFF.